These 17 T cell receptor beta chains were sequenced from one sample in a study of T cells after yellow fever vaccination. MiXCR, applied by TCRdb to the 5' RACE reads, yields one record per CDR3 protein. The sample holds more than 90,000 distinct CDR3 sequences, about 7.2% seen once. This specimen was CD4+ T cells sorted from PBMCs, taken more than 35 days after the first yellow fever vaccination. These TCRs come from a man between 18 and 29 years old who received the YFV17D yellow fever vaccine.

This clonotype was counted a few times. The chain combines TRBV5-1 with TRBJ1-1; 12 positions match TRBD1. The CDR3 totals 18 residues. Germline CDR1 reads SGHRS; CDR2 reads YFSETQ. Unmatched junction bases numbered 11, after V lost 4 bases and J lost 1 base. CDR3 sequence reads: CASSRTGTGGLQNTEAFF. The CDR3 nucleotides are TGCGCCAGCAGCAGGACCGGGACAGGGGGCCTTCAGAACACTGAAGCTTTCTTT.

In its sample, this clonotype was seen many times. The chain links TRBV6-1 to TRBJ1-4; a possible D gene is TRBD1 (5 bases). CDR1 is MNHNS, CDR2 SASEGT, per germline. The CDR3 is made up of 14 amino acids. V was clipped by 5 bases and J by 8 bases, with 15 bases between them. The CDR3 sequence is CASSTPGTREKLFF. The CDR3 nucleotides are TGTGCCAGCAGTACCCCCGGGACGAGGGAAAAACTGTTTTTT.

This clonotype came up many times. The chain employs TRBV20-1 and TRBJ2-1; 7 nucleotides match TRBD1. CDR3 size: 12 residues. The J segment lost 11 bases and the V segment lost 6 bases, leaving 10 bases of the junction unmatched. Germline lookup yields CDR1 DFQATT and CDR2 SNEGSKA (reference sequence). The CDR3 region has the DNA TGCAGTGCCGCCGGGACAGTCGTAAAGCAGTTCTTC. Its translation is CSAAGTVVKQFF.

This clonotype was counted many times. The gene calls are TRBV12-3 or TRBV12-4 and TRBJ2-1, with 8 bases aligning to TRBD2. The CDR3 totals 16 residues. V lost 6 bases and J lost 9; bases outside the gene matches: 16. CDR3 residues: CASSPPRGGRVIEQFF. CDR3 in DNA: TGTGCCAGCAGCCCGCCCCGGGGGGGCAGGGTCATTGAGCAGTTCTTC.

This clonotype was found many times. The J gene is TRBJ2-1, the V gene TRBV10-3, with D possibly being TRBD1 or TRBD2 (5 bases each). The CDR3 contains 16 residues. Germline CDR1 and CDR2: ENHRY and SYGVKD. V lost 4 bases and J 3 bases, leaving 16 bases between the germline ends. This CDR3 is CAISASRDQGYNEQFF. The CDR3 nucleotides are TGTGCCATCAGTGCATCCCGGGACCAAGGCTACAATGAGCAGTTCTTC.

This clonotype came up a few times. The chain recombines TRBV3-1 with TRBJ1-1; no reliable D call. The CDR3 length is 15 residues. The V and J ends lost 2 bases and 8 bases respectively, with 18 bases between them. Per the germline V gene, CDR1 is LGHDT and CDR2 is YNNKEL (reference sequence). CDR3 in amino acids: CASSQQTDGFREAFF. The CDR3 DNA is TGTGCCAGCAGCCAACAAACGGACGGATTTCGAGAAGCTTTCTTT.

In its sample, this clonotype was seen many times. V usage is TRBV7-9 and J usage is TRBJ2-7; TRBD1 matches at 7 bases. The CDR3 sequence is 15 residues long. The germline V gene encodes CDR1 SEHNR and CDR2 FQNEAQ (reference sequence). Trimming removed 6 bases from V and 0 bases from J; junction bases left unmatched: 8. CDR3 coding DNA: TGTGCCAGCAGGGAATTAAGGGACAGCTCCTACGAGCAGTACTTC. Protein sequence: CASRELRDSSYEQYF. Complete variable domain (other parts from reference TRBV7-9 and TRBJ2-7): DTGVSQNPRHKITKRGQNVTFRCDPISEHNRLYWYRQTLGQGPEFLTYFQNEAQLEKSRLLSDRFSAERPKGSFSTLEIQRTEQGDSAMYLCASRELRDSSYEQYFGPGTRLTVT.

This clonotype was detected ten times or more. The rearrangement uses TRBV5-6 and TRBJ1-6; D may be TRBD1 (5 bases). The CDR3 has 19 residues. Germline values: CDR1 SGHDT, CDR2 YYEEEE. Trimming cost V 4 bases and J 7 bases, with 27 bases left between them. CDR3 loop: CASSAKGRGPESRNSPLHF. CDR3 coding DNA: TGTGCCAGCAGCGCCAAAGGAAGGGGACCCGAGTCCCGAAATTCACCCCTCCACTTT.

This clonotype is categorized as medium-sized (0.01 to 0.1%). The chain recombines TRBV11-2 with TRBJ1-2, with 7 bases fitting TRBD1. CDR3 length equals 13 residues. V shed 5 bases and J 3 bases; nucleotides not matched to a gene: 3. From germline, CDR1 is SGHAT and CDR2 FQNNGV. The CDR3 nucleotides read TGTGCCAGCAGCCCTGGACAGGACTATGGCTACACCTTC. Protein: CASSPGQDYGYTF. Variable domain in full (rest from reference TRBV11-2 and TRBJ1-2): EAGVAQSPRYKIIEKRQSVAFWCNPISGHATLYWYQQILGQGPKLLIQFQNNGVVDDSQLPKDRFSAERLKGVDSTLKIQPAKLEDSAVYLCASSPGQDYGYTFGSGTRLTVV.

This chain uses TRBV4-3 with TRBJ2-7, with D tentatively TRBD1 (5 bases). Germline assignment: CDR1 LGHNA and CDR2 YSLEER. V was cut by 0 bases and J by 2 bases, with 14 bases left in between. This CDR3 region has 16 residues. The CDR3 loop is CASSQDWSWGPYEQYF. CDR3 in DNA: TGCGCCAGCAGCCAAGATTGGTCATGGGGCCCCTACGAGCAGTACTTC.

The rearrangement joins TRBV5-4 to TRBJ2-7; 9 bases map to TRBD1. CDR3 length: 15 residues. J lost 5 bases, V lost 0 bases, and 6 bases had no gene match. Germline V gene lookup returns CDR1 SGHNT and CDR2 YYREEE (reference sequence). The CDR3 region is CASSLEGDRAHEQYF. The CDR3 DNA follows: TGTGCCAGCAGCTTGGAAGGGGACAGGGCCCACGAGCAGTACTTC.

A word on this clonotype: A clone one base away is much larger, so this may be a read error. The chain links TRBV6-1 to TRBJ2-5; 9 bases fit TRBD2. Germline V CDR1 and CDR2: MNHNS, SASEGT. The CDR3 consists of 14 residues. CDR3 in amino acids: CASSGAGGKETQNF. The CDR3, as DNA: TGTGCCAGCAGTGGAGCGGGGGGAAAAGAGACCCAGAACTTC.

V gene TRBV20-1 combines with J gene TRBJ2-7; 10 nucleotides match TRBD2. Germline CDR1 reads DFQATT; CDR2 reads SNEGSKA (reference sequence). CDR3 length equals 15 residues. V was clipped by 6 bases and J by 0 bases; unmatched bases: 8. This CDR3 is CSAYSGGHSSYEQYF. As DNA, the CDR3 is TGCAGTGCATATAGCGGGGGGCACAGCTCCTACGAGCAGTACTTC.

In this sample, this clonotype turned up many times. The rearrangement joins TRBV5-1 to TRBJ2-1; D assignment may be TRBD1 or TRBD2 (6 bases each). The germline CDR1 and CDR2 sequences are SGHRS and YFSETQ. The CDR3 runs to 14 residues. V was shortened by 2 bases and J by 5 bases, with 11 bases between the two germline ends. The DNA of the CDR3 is TGCGCCAGCAGCTTCGCGGGACACAACAATGAGCAGTTCTTC. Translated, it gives CASSFAGHNNEQFF. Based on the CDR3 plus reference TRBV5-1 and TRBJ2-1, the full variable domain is KAGVTQTPRYLIKTRGQQVTLSCSPISGHRSVSWYQQTPGQGLQFLFEYFSETQRNKGNFPGRFSGRQFSNSRSEMNVSTLELGDSALYLCASSFAGHNNEQFFGPGTRLTVL.

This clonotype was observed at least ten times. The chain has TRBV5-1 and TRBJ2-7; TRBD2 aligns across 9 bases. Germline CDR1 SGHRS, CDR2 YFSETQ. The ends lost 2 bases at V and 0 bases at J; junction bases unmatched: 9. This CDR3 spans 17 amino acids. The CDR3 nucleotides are TGCGCCAGCAGCTTTTTTGGAGCGGGGGGTTCCTCCTACGAGCAGTACGTC. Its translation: CASSFFGAGGSSYEQYV.

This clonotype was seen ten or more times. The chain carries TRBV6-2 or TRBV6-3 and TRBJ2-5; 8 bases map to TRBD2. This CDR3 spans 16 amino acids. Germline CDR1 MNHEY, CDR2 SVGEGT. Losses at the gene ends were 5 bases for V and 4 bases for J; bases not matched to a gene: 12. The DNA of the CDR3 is TGTGCCAGCAGTAGAAGGCCGGGGGGGTCTGGAGAGACCCAGTACTTC. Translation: CASSRRPGGSGETQYF.

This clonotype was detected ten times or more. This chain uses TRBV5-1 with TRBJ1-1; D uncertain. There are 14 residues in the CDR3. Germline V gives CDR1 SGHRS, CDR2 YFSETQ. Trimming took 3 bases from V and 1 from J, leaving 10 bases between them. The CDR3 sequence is CASSSAASNTEAFF. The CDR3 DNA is TGCGCCAGCAGCTCGGCGGCATCGAACACTGAAGCTTTCTTT. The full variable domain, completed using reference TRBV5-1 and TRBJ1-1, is KAGVTQTPRYLIKTRGQQVTLSCSPISGHRSVSWYQQTPGQGLQFLFEYFSETQRNKGNFPGRFSGRQFSNSRSEMNVSTLELGDSALYLCASSSAASNTEAFFGQGTRLTVV.